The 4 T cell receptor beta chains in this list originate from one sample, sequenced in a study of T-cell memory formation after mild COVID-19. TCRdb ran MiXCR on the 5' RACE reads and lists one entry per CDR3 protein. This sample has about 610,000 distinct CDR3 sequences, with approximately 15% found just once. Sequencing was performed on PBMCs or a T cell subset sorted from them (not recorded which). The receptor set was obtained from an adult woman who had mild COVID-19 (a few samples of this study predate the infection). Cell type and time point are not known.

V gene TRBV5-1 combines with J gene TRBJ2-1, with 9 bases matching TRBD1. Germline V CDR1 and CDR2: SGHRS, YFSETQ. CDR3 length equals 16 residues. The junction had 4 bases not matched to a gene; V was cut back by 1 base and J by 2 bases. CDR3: CASSLSGTGPYNEQFF. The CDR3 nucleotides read TGCGCCAGCAGCTTGTCCGGGACAGGGCCCTACAATGAGCAGTTCTTC.

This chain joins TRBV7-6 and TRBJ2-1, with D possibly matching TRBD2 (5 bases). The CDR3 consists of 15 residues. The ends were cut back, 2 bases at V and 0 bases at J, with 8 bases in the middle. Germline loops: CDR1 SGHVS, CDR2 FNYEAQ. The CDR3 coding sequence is TGTGCCAGCAGCTTACCGAGGGACTCCTACAATGAGCAGTTCTTC. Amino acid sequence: CASSLPRDSYNEQFF.

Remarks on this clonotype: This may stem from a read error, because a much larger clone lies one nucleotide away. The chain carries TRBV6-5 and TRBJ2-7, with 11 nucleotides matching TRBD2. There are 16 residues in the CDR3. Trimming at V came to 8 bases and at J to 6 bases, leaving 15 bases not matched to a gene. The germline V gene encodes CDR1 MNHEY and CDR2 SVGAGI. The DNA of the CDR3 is TGTGCCAGCCGCGGGACTAGCGGCCTATACGACATCGAGCAGTACTTC. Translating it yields CASRGTSGLYDIEQYF.

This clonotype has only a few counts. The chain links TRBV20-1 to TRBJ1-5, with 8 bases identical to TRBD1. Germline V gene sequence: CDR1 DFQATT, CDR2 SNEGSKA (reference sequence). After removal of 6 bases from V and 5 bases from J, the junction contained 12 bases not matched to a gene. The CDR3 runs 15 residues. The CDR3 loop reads CSAGQGSGAHQPQHF. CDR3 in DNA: TGCAGTGCCGGACAGGGCTCAGGGGCTCATCAGCCCCAGCATTTT.